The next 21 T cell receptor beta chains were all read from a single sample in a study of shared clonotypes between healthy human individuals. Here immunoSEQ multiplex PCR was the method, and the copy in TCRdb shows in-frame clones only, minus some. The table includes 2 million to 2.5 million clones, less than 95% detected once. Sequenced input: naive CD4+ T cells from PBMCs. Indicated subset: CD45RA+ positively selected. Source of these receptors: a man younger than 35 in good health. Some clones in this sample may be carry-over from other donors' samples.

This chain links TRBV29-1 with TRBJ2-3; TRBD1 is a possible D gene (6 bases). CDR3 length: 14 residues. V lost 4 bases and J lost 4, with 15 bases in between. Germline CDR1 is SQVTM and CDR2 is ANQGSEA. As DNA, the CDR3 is TGCAGCGTTGGGGGGCTTGGGGGAGCAGATACGCAGTATTTT. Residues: CSVGGLGGADTQYF.

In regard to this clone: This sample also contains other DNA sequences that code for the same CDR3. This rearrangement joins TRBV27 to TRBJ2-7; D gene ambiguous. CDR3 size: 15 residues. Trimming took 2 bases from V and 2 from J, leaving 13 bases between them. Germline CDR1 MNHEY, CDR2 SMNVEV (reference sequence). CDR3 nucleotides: TGTGCCAGCAGTTTAAGAAGCAGAGGAGCCTACGAGCAGTACTTC. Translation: CASSLRSRGAYEQYF.

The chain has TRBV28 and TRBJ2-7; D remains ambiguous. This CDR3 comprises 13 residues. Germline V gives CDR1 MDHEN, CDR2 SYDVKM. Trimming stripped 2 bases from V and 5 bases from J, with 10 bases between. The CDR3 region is CASSLVQTNEQYF. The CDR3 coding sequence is TGTGCCAGCAGTTTAGTCCAAACCAACGAGCAGTACTTC.

CDR3 DNA: TGTGCCAGCAGTTTCTTTCTCTTGGGGGACGTGAAGTCACCCCTCCACTTT. Residues: CASSFFLLGDVKSPLHF. V is TRBV27 and J is TRBJ1-6; D is perhaps TRBD1 (5 bases). There are 17 residues in the CDR3. CDR1 and CDR2 from the germline V gene are MNHEY and SMNVEV (reference sequence). Trimming pared 3 bases from V and 10 bases from J, leaving 22 bases between.

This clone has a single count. CDR3 sequence: CASTFTAGTVTYEQYF. Here the CDR3 DNA reads TGTGCCAGCACCTTCACCGCCGGGACAGTAACCTACGAGCAGTACTTC. This rearrangement joins TRBV11-2 to TRBJ2-7; 7 positions match TRBD1. The CDR3 has 16 amino acids. The ends lost 7 bases at V and 2 bases at J; junction bases unmatched: 14. Germline V lookup: CDR1 SGHAT, CDR2 FQNNGV. Using reference TRBV11-2 and TRBJ2-7 for the parts outside the CDR3, the full variable domain is EAGVAQSPRYKIIEKRQSVAFWCNPISGHATLYWYQQILGQGPKLLIQFQNNGVVDDSQLPKDRFSAERLKGVDSTLKIQPAKLEDSAVYLCASTFTAGTVTYEQYFGPGTRLTVT.

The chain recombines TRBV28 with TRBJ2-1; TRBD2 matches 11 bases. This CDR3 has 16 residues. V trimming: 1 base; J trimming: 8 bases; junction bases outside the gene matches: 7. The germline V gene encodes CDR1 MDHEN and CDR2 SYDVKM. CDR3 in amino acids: CASSLYRLAGGDEQFF. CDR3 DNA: TGTGCCAGCAGTTTATACCGCCTAGCGGGAGGCGATGAGCAGTTCTTC.

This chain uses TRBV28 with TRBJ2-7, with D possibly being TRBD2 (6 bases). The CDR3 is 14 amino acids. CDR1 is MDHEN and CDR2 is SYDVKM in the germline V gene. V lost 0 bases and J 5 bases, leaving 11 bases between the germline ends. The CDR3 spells CASSLWNPGDEQYF. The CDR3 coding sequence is TGTGCCAGCAGTTTATGGAATCCGGGGGACGAGCAGTACTTC. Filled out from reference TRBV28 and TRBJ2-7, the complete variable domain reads DVKVTQSSRYLVKRTGEKVFLECVQDMDHENMFWYRQDPGLGLRLIYFSYDVKMKEKGDIPEGYSVSREKKERFSLILESASTNQTSMYLCASSLWNPGDEQYFGPGTRLTVT.

This CDR3 is CASSLALRGPFIYEQYF. CDR3 nucleotide sequence: TGTGCCAGCAGCTTGGCCCTACGGGGGCCGTTTATCTACGAGCAGTACTTC. The chain links TRBV5-4 to TRBJ2-7, with D possibly called TRBD1 or TRBD2 (6 bases each). The CDR3 sequence is 17 residues long. The germline CDR1 and CDR2 sequences are SGHNT and YYREEE (reference sequence). Between the trimmed V and J ends, which lost 0 bases and 3 bases, there was a span of 19 bases.

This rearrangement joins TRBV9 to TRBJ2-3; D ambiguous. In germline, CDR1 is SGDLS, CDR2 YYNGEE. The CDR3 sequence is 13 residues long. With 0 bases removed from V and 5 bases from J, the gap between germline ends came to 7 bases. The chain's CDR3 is CASSVGPLDTQYF. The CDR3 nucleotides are TGTGCCAGCAGCGTAGGTCCGTTAGATACGCAGTATTTT.

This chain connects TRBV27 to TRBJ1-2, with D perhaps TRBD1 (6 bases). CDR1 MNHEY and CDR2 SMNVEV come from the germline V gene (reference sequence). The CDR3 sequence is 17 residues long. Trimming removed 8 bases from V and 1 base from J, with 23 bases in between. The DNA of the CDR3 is TGTGCCAGCGGACAGAGGCCGGGACAACGCCTTAACTATGGCTACACCTTC. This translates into CASGQRPGQRLNYGYTF.

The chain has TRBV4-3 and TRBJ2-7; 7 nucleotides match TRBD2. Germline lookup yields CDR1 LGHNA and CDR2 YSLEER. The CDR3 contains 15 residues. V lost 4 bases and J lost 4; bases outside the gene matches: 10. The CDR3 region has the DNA TGCGCCAGCAGCCGTCAGGCGGGAGCGTCGTACGAGCAGTACTTC. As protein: CASSRQAGASYEQYF.

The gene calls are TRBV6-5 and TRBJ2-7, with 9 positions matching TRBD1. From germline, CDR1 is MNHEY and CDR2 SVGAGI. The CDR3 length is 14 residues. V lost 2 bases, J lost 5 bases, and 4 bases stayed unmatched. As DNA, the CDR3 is TGTGCCAGCAGTTACAGGGACAGGGATGACGAGCAGTACTTC. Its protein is CASSYRDRDDEQYF.

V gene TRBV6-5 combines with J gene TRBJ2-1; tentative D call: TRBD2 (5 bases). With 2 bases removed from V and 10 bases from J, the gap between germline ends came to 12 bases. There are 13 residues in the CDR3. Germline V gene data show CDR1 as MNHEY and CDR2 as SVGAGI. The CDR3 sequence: CASSYHRSGEQFF. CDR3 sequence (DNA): TGTGCCAGCAGTTACCACCGGAGCGGCGAGCAGTTCTTC.

The CDR3 DNA is TGCGCCAGCAGCCCCCAATCTAGCGGGAGGGCCGAAGAGCAGTACTTC. Translation: CASSPQSSGRAEEQYF. The chain carries TRBV5-1 and TRBJ2-7; 12 bases line up with TRBD2. This CDR3 has 16 amino acids. Germline V gene data show CDR1 as SGHRS and CDR2 as YFSETQ. Trimming took 4 bases from V and 7 from J; bases not matched to a gene: 12.

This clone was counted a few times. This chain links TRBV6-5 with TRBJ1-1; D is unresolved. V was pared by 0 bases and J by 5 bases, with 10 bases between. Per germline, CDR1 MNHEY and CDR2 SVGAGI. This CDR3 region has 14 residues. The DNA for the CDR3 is TGTGCCAGCAGTTACTCGATCGGTGGGACTGAAGCTTTCTTT. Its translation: CASSYSIGGTEAFF.

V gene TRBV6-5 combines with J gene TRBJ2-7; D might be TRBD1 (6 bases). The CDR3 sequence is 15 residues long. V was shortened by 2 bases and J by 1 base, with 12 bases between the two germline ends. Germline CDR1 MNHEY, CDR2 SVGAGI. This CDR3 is CASSYARGLSYEQYF. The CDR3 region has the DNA TGTGCCAGCAGTTACGCAAGGGGGTTATCCTACGAGCAGTACTTC.

CDR3 loop: CASSSVGTSGNNEQFF. The DNA of the CDR3 is TGTGCCAGCAGTTCAGTCGGGACTAGCGGAAACAATGAGCAGTTCTTC. The rearrangement uses TRBV28 and TRBJ2-1; 11 nucleotides line up with TRBD2. J was trimmed by 5 bases and V by 4 bases; bases with no gene match: 7. Per germline, CDR1 MDHEN and CDR2 SYDVKM. The CDR3 is made up of 16 amino acids. The variable domain in full, with the rest retrieved from reference TRBV28 and TRBJ2-1, is DVKVTQSSRYLVKRTGEKVFLECVQDMDHENMFWYRQDPGLGLRLIYFSYDVKMKEKGDIPEGYSVSREKKERFSLILESASTNQTSMYLCASSSVGTSGNNEQFFGPGTRLTVL.

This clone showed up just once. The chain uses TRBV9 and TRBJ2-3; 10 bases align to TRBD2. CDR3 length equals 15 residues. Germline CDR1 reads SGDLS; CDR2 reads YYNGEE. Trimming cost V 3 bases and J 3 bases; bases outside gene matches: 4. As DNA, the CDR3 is TGTGCCAGCAGCGCTAGCGGGAGTAAGACAGATACGCAGTATTTT. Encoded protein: CASSASGSKTDTQYF.

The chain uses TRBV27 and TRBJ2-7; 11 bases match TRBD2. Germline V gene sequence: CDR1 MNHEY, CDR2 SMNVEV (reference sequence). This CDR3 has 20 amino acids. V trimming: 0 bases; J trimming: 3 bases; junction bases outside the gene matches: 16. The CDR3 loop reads CASSLSPARASGRMLYEQYF. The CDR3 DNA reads TGTGCCAGCAGTTTATCCCCCGCCCGGGCTAGCGGGAGGATGCTCTACGAGCAGTACTTC.

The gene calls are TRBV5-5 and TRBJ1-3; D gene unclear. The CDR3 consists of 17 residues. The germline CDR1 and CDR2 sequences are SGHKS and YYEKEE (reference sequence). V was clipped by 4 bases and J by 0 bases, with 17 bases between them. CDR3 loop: CASSLNPRGISGNTIYF. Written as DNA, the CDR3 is TGTGCCAGCAGCCTCAACCCTCGGGGAATCTCTGGAAACACCATATATTTT. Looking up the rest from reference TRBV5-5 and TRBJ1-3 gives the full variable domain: DAGVTQSPTHLIKTRGQQVTLRCSPISGHKSVSWYQQVLGQGPQFIFQYYEKEERGRGNFPDRFSARQFPNYSSELNVNALLLGDSALYLCASSLNPRGISGNTIYFGEGSWLTVV.

The CDR3 region has the DNA TGTGCCAGCAGCAAATCGGCCCACACTAGCACAGATACGCAGTATTTT. This codes for CASSKSAHTSTDTQYF. The V gene is TRBV7-8, the J gene TRBJ2-3; no definite D call. V lost 5 bases and J 0 bases, leaving 15 bases between the germline ends. Germline assignment: CDR1 SGHVS and CDR2 FQNEAQ. CDR3 size: 16 residues. The complete variable domain, with remaining parts taken from reference TRBV7-8 and TRBJ2-3, reads GAGVSQSPRYKVAKRGQDVALRCDPISGHVSLFWYQQALGQGPEFLTYFQNEAQLDKSGLPSDRFFAERPEGSVSTLKIQRTQQEDSAVYLCASSKSAHTSTDTQYFGPGTRLTVL.